Described below is a single T cell receptor beta chain sequence and its context. This clonotype was recorded at least ten times. The specificity of this receptor is unknown. Qualities for individual bases were not recorded, and no much larger clone is one base off. The data were taken from a study of Graves' ophthalmopathy and Graves' hyperthyroidism listed by TCRdb under 2018. Concerning the study at large: Peripheral blood samples were taken at the time of initial diagnosis, before any treatment was given. TCR beta repertoire signatures were used to distinguish Graves' ophthalmopathy from Graves' hyperthyroidism and to predict progression to ophthalmopathy. In total, around 140 blood samples were TCR-sequenced: fewer than 50 ophthalmopathy, some 75 hyperthyroidism and about 17 hyperthyroidism-to-ophthalmopathy patients. To explore V-J signatures distinguishing ophthalmopathy from hyperthyroidism, a discovery set of roughly 100 patients (roughly 45 ophthalmopathy, some 55 stable hyperthyroidism) was enrolled. An independent validation cohort was composed of fewer than 20 hyperthyroidism patients and 17 patients who later progressed from hyperthyroidism to ophthalmopathy. In about six hyperthyroidism patients, the T-cell repertoires found in thyroid tissue were compared with those found in blood. Following sample collection, hyperthyroidism patients were given methimazole at a starting dose of 30 mg daily, and ophthalmopathy patients were given high-dose intravenous methylprednisolone. The 100 discovery patients were randomly divided into training and test sets at a 7:3 ratio. What the authors observed across the whole study: Most of the expanded thyroid clonotypes with a frequency above 0.001 were also detected in blood, and it was suggested that the thyroid immune response may be reflected by blood repertoires. Sample size was not statistically predetermined, and group allocation was not concealed from the investigators. In validation, the model predicted ophthalmopathy progression with 55% to 71% sensitivity and about 77% specificity; some 13 predicted patients were CT-confirmed with GO in a median of approximately 6.5 months. In cross-validation, the 13-signature model distinguished ophthalmopathy from stable hyperthyroidism with around 90% sensitivity and around 81% specificity, while in the test set the corresponding values were around 79% and 71%.

Hyperthyroidism was considered stable if no progression to ophthalmopathy occurred within 18 months of follow-up. Hyperthyroidism patients were newly diagnosed, were aged 18 to 65 years, and had a disease duration under 2 months. Anyone with other autoimmune diseases, uncontrolled infections, pregnancy or lactation was excluded from the study. Diagnosis relied on clinical symptoms, serum thyroxine, TRAb, thyroid ultrasound and orbital computed tomography. Using Ficoll-Paque density gradient centrifugation, PBMCs were isolated from less than 11 ml of fresh peripheral blood. Trizol reagent was used to extract the total RNA, and its quality was then checked on an Agilent 2100 Bioanalyzer. The junction shows trimming of 3 bases on V and 5 bases on J, and the gene matches do not reach 11 bases of it. CDR1 and CDR2 were assigned from the germline V gene (reference sequence) as LGHDT and YNNKEL. Spanning cysteine to phenylalanine, the CDR3 consists of 16 amino acids. Solely the CDR3 DNA is kept, with 48 bases framed from the first base.

For repertoire sequencing, the TCR beta CDR3 regions were amplified from RNA transcripts. The first round of RT-PCR was done with HTBI primers and the Qiagen OneStep RT-PCR kit, and was followed by a second round of multiplex PCR, then size selection and purification. Sequencing of the libraries was carried out on an Illumina HiSeq2000 in paired-end mode with 100 bp reads. As for the authors' bioinformatics: SOAPnuke was used to process the reads, throwing out any read that had adapters, had uncalled bases, had a mean Phred below 15, or lacked an exact constant-primer or identifier match. High-quality paired reads were merged with COPE v1.2.5. Each unique nucleotide sequence was defined as a clonotype, and clonotypes were aligned to IMGT TRB V, D and J references with MiTCR v1.1. Only V-J combinations with frequency above 0.0001 were analysed, covering approximately 99% of repertoires. For each V-J combination, a TCR clonal expansion and chaos score was defined as the ratio of F50 clonal expansion to chaos observed in the TCRdist matrix. Welch's t-statistics and random forest were used to reduce features to about 14 V-J combinations, which were fed into a naive Bayes classifier. The Morisita-Horn index was used to measure how similar the thyroid and blood repertoires were. TCRdb reprocessed the public reads (quality trimming at Q25 with fastp, clone calling with MiXCR) and kept in-frame beta chains. Every distinct CDR3 protein forms one entry, paired with its most common genes and DNA. These V and J calls originate from TCRdb's pipeline instead of the authors' own analysis. The sample table shows a few hundred thousand distinct CDR3 sequences, and 20% to 25% are seen once. Around 3.1% of the sample is taken by the ten largest.

Sequencing was carried out using peripheral blood. The V and J genes are TRBV3-1 and TRBJ2-5; 8 bases in the middle match TRBD2. This clonotype originated in a woman younger than 35 with stable Graves' hyperthyroidism. Donor details come from another sample of the same person, matched by shared clones. This receptor carries the CDR3 CASSHGTGGRFETQYF. The base sequence is TGTGCCAGCAGCCACGGAACGGGGGGGAGGTTCGAGACCCAGTACTTC.